Below are 23 T cell receptor beta chains sequenced from a single sample in a study of cytomegalovirus exposure and HLA in healthy donors. Amplification used 60 Vbeta primers and 13 Jbeta primers. The repertoire was sequenced with immunoSEQ multiplex PCR; TCRdb's copy has only in-frame clones and lacks some. The profile shows about 120,000 clones, roughly four fifths of them singletons. Material: PBMCs. The receptors here all came from a man aged 50 to 59 in good health and CMV-seropositive.

The chain uses TRBV7-8 and TRBJ1-2; D remains unclear. The CDR3 covers 13 residues. The V end was cut by 7 bases, the J end by 2 bases, with 11 bases between. Per germline, CDR1 SGHVS and CDR2 FQNEAQ. The CDR3 sequence is CASNPGENYGYTF. Here the CDR3 DNA reads TGTGCCAGCAACCCCGGGGAGAACTATGGCTACACCTTC. The full variable domain, with the rest looked up from reference TRBV7-8 and TRBJ1-2, is GAGVSQSPRYKVAKRGQDVALRCDPISGHVSLFWYQQALGQGPEFLTYFQNEAQLDKSGLPSDRFFAERPEGSVSTLKIQRTQQEDSAVYLCASNPGENYGYTFGSGTRLTVV.

V and J are TRBV5-1 and TRBJ2-1; 8 nucleotides line up with TRBD1. Germline V CDR1 and CDR2: SGHRS, YFSETQ. This CDR3 contains 14 residues. Germline trimming cut 2 bases from V and 5 bases from J; bases unmatched to any gene: 3. CDR3 region: CASSLRTGNNEQFF. In DNA form, the CDR3 reads TGCGCCAGCAGCTTACGGACAGGGAACAATGAGCAGTTCTTC.

J is TRBJ1-4 and V is TRBV13; D ambiguous. Germline V CDR1 and CDR2: PRHDT, FYEKMQ (reference sequence). Trimming removed 7 bases from V and 0 bases from J, with 12 bases in between. CDR3 length equals 15 residues. The CDR3 here is CASTHRVATNEKLFF. The CDR3 bases are TGTGCCAGCACCCATCGGGTTGCAACTAATGAAAAACTGTTTTTT. The variable domain in full, completed from reference TRBV13 and TRBJ1-4, reads AAGVIQSPRHLIKEKRETATLKCYPIPRHDTVYWYQQGPGQDPQFLISFYEKMQSDKGSIPDRFSAQQFSDYHSELNMSSLELGDSALYFCASTHRVATNEKLFFGSGTQLSVL.

This clone was observed a few times. The V gene is TRBV5-6, the J gene TRBJ2-1; 8 bases line up with TRBD1. Germline CDR1 and CDR2: SGHDT and YYEEEE. The trim removed 3 bases at V and 7 bases at J, leaving 9 bases unmatched. The CDR3 is 15 residues long. CDR3 coding DNA: TGTGCCAGCAGCTGGTGGACAGGGAGTAGGAATGAGCAGTTCTTC. This translates into CASSWWTGSRNEQFF.

This clone was detected a few times. The rearrangement uses TRBV28 and TRBJ2-7; 8 bases line up with TRBD2. Germline assignment: CDR1 MDHEN and CDR2 SYDVKM. V trimming: 8 bases; J trimming: 5 bases; junction bases outside the gene matches: 14. The CDR3 is made up of 15 amino acids. As DNA, the CDR3 is TGTGCCAGCCTAGACCGGGAGGGACTTTCCAACGAGCAGTACTTC. Translated, it gives CASLDREGLSNEQYF. Using reference TRBV28 and TRBJ2-7 for the parts outside the CDR3, the full variable domain is DVKVTQSSRYLVKRTGEKVFLECVQDMDHENMFWYRQDPGLGLRLIYFSYDVKMKEKGDIPEGYSVSREKKERFSLILESASTNQTSMYLCASLDREGLSNEQYFGPGTRLTVT.

This clone has just one count. This rearrangement joins TRBV7-8 to TRBJ2-2, with a possible D match to TRBD2 (5 bases). Germline V gene sequence: CDR1 SGHVS, CDR2 FQNEAQ. The CDR3 runs 16 residues. Trimming removed 3 bases from V and 3 bases from J, with 14 bases in between. The CDR3 DNA is TGTGCCAGCAGCTTGAGGGATACTTGGTACACCGGGGAGCTGTTTTTT. This sequence encodes CASSLRDTWYTGELFF.

The CDR3 region is CASSISGRALTETQYF. The CDR3 nucleotides are TGTGCCAGTAGTATTAGCGGGAGGGCCCTTACGGAGACCCAGTACTTC. The rearrangement uses TRBV19 and TRBJ2-5; 11 bases map to TRBD2. The CDR3 has 16 residues. Germline lookup yields CDR1 LNHDA and CDR2 SQIVND (reference sequence). The J segment lost 5 bases and the V segment lost 3 bases, leaving 8 bases of the junction unmatched.

This rearrangement joins TRBV7-6 to TRBJ2-7, with 9 bases fitting TRBD1. The germline gives CDR1 SGHVS, CDR2 FNYEAQ. V lost 3 bases to trimming and J lost 12 bases; unmatched junction nucleotides: 12. CDR3 length: 14 residues. The CDR3 protein is CASSLAGQGGLWYF. DNA of the CDR3: TGTGCCAGCAGCTTGGCGGGACAGGGTGGTCTGTGGTACTTC.

The chain recombines TRBV5-1 with TRBJ2-3; 8 positions match TRBD2. There are 14 residues in the CDR3. V lost 4 bases, J lost 4 bases, and 5 bases stayed unmatched. Germline V gene data show CDR1 as SGHRS and CDR2 as YFSETQ. The CDR3: CASSDRGGSDTQYF. CDR3 DNA sequence: TGCGCCAGCAGCGACCGGGGGGGATCAGATACGCAGTATTTT.

The chain links TRBV5-1 to TRBJ2-3; TRBD2 agrees at 8 bases. Germline CDR1 reads SGHRS; CDR2 reads YFSETQ. Germline trimming cut 2 bases from V and 0 bases from J; bases unmatched to any gene: 2. The CDR3 sequence is 15 residues long. The CDR3 reads CASSFIAGSTDTQYF. In DNA, the CDR3 is TGCGCCAGCAGCTTCATAGCGGGGAGCACAGATACGCAGTATTTT. Full variable domain (missing parts from reference TRBV5-1 and TRBJ2-3): KAGVTQTPRYLIKTRGQQVTLSCSPISGHRSVSWYQQTPGQGLQFLFEYFSETQRNKGNFPGRFSGRQFSNSRSEMNVSTLELGDSALYLCASSFIAGSTDTQYFGPGTRLTVL.

The chain links TRBV6-5 to TRBJ2-7; D perhaps matches TRBD2 (6 bases). The CDR3 runs 14 residues. CDR1 is MNHEY and CDR2 is SVGAGI in the germline V gene. V was trimmed by 10 bases and J by 2 bases, leaving 18 bases between them. CDR3 coding DNA: TGTGCCACCCAAACGGGACTGGGAACCTACGAGCAGTACTTC. Translation: CATQTGLGTYEQYF.

The chain combines TRBV19 with TRBJ2-7, with D possibly matching TRBD1 (6 bases). The CDR3 consists of 15 residues. V was clipped by 6 bases and J by 4 bases, with 19 bases between them. Germline CDR1 and CDR2: LNHDA and SQIVND (reference sequence). CDR3 bases: TGTGCCAGTAGCATGGCTACGGGACACCTTTACGAGCAGTACTTC. Amino acids: CASSMATGHLYEQYF.

The chain joins TRBV5-1 to TRBJ1-6, with TRBD1 identical over 8 bases. CDR1 and CDR2 (germline): SGHRS, YFSETQ. Trimming at V came to 2 bases and at J to 14 bases, leaving 9 bases not matched to a gene. CDR3 size: 14 residues. The CDR3 here is CASSLGQGINTLHF. DNA of the CDR3: TGCGCCAGCAGCTTAGGACAGGGTATCAACACCCTCCACTTT.

The rearrangement joins TRBV29-1 to TRBJ1-4; TRBD1 aligns across 8 bases. CDR1 is SQVTM, CDR2 ANQGSEA, per germline. The trim removed 1 base at V and 0 bases at J, leaving 1 base unmatched. The CDR3 totals 15 residues. The CDR3 sequence: CSVEGTGTTNEKLFF. The DNA for the CDR3 is TGCAGCGTTGAAGGGACAGGGACAACTAATGAAAAACTGTTTTTT.

This clone has a handful of counts. The chain has TRBV5-1 and TRBJ2-7; no definite D call. Germline values: CDR1 SGHRS, CDR2 YFSETQ. Trimming cost V 0 bases and J 1 base, with 5 bases left between them. CDR3 size: 13 residues. This chain's CDR3 is CASSLALSYEQYF. The CDR3 DNA reads TGCGCCAGCAGCTTGGCGCTATCCTACGAGCAGTACTTC.

This clone was seen a few times. This chain uses TRBV9 with TRBJ2-2; D uncertain. The V gene's germline CDR1 is SGDLS and CDR2 YYNGEE. V lost 1 base and J 1 base, leaving 11 bases between the germline ends. The CDR3 is 16 amino acids. The CDR3, as DNA: TGTGCCAGCAGCGTAACTACGACTTGGAACACCGGGGAGCTGTTTTTT. This sequence encodes CASSVTTTWNTGELFF.

A few counts support this clone. The chain links TRBV6-1 to TRBJ2-7, with 9 bases fitting TRBD1. V was pared by 5 bases and J by 6 bases, with 11 bases of the junction left unmatched. This CDR3 contains 15 residues. Germline CDR1 MNHNS, CDR2 SASEGT. CDR3 DNA: TGTGCCAGCAGTCTAACAGGGGGCTCCCCGTTCGAGCAGTACTTC. Residues: CASSLTGGSPFEQYF.

The chain uses TRBV28 and TRBJ2-7, with TRBD2 matching 7 bases. CDR1 MDHEN and CDR2 SYDVKM come from the germline V gene. Trimming at V came to 1 base and at J to 3 bases, leaving 3 bases not matched to a gene. There are 14 residues in the CDR3. This CDR3 reads CASSLFGGGYEQYF. In DNA form, the CDR3 reads TGTGCCAGCAGTTTATTCGGCGGGGGCTACGAGCAGTACTTC.

The genes are TRBV5-5 and TRBJ2-7; the D gene is possibly TRBD1 (6 bases). Germline V gives CDR1 SGHKS, CDR2 YYEKEE (reference sequence). Trimming took 1 base from V and 3 from J, leaving 8 bases between them. The CDR3 has 13 amino acids. For the CDR3, the DNA is TGTGCCAGCAGCTTGACAGGGAGCTACGAGCAGTACTTC. Protein product: CASSLTGSYEQYF.

The genes are TRBV18 and TRBJ1-6, with a weak D call TRBD1 (5 bases). V lost 6 bases, J lost 9 bases, and 18 bases lay in between. The CDR3 length is 15 residues. Germline V gene lookup returns CDR1 KGHSH and CDR2 LQKENI. The CDR3: CASSRRDFSSSPLHF. The CDR3 bases are TGTGCCAGCTCCCGCCGGGACTTCTCCTCTTCACCCCTCCACTTT.

The V gene is TRBV2, the J gene TRBJ1-4; D is undetermined. V gave up 3 bases and J gave up 7 bases, with 12 bases separating them. This CDR3 contains 14 residues. Germline assignment: CDR1 SNHLY and CDR2 FYNNEI. The DNA for the CDR3 is TGTGCCAGCAGTGACCCCTCACGGGGTGAAAAACTGTTTTTT. Translation: CASSDPSRGEKLFF.

The chain combines TRBV18 with TRBJ2-7; weak D call: TRBD2 (6 bases). The CDR3 runs to 15 residues. The germline CDR1 and CDR2 sequences are KGHSH and LQKENI. Between the trimmed V and J ends, which lost 4 bases and 5 bases, there was a span of 18 bases. The CDR3, as DNA: TGTGCCAGCTCACGGAGTTTGGAGGGCCGCGACGAGCAGTACTTC. Residues: CASSRSLEGRDEQYF.

This clone has more than one count but fewer than ten. This sequence joins TRBV4-3 and TRBJ2-3; D is uncertain. CDR1 LGHNA and CDR2 YSLEER come from the germline V gene. The ends were cut back, 5 bases at V and 7 bases at J, with 13 bases in the middle. The CDR3 totals 13 residues. The CDR3 nucleotides read TGCGCCAGCAGCTCACCGGGTCAAAATACGCAGTATTTT. Translation: CASSSPGQNTQYF.